Presented here are 26 T cell receptor beta chains from one specimen sequenced in a study of T cell responses to AZD1222 COVID-19 vaccine. Profiled with immunoSEQ multiplex PCR; TCRdb holds only in-frame clones, not every one. The table shows tens of thousands of clones, with roughly 88% occurring only once. Sequences were derived from peripheral blood, sampled 28 days after the second AZD1222 dose. All receptors derive from an adult who received the AZD1222 COVID-19 vaccine.

The V and J genes are TRBV6-5 and TRBJ2-3; 9 bases fit TRBD2. The ends lost 2 bases at V and 4 bases at J; junction bases unmatched: 4. This CDR3 is 15 amino acids long. CDR1 is MNHEY and CDR2 is SVGAGI in the germline V gene. Here the CDR3 DNA reads TGTGCCAGCAGTTACACAGCGGGGGGCTCAGATACGCAGTATTTT. This codes for CASSYTAGGSDTQYF.

This clone was picked up one time. The chain has TRBV19 and TRBJ1-1, with TRBD1 identical over 7 bases. This CDR3 spans 15 amino acids. Germline V gene lookup returns CDR1 LNHDA and CDR2 SQIVND (reference sequence). With V trimmed by 2 bases and J by 7 bases, 10 bases remained unmatched. CDR3 residues: CASSIFSGGGNEAFF. The DNA for the CDR3 is TGTGCCAGTAGTATATTCTCGGGAGGGGGCAATGAAGCTTTCTTT.

This chain links TRBV30 with TRBJ2-2; D is undetermined. Germline V lookup: CDR1 GTSNPN, CDR2 SVGIG (reference sequence). This CDR3 has 13 amino acids. V was clipped by 0 bases and J by 8 bases, with 10 bases between them. The DNA for the CDR3 is TGTGCCTGGAGTGTGAAGTCTCTTGGGGAGCTGTTTTTT. It specifies CAWSVKSLGELFF.

The chain joins TRBV19 to TRBJ2-5; D is perhaps TRBD2 (8 bases). CDR3 length: 13 residues. The germline V gene encodes CDR1 LNHDA and CDR2 SQIVND (reference sequence). CDR3 in amino acids: CATGGTAQETQYF. The CDR3 DNA reads as TGTGCGACGGGGGGGACAGCACAAGAGACCCAGTACTTC.

The chain links TRBV6-5 to TRBJ2-7; D perhaps matches TRBD1 (6 bases). The CDR3 is 14 residues long. Looked up from germline, CDR1 is MNHEY and CDR2 is SVGAGI. V was cut by 8 bases and J by 1 base, with 15 bases left in between. The CDR3 DNA reads as TGTGCCAGCCGCCCCCGGGACACTTCCTACGAGCAGTACTTC. Residues: CASRPRDTSYEQYF.

The count of this clone is one. This chain uses TRBV6-5 with TRBJ1-2, with D possibly TRBD1 on 5 matching bases. The CDR3 covers 13 residues. Germline-derived CDR1 and CDR2 are MNHEY and SVGAGI. With 8 bases removed from V and 4 bases from J, the gap between germline ends came to 14 bases. This CDR3 reads CASQRGGGYGYTF. DNA for the CDR3: TGTGCCAGCCAGAGGGGCGGAGGCTATGGCTACACCTTC.

The chain combines TRBV27 with TRBJ1-1; TRBD1 matches 7 bases. The CDR3 runs 17 residues. The germline V gene has CDR1 MNHEY and CDR2 SMNVEV (reference sequence). Germline trimming cut 6 bases from V and 2 bases from J; bases unmatched to any gene: 15. CDR3 DNA: TGTGCCAGCAGATTCGACTCCGGGACAGTACCTAACACTGAAGCTTTCTTT. This gives the protein CASRFDSGTVPNTEAFF.

The chain couples TRBV5-4 to TRBJ1-1, with D maybe TRBD1 (6 bases). Trimming removed 2 bases from V and 1 base from J, with 9 bases in between. CDR3 length equals 14 residues. From germline, CDR1 is SGHNT and CDR2 YYREEE (reference sequence). In nucleotides, the CDR3 is TGTGCCAGCAGCTTACAGGGAAGGAACACTGAAGCTTTCTTT. This sequence encodes CASSLQGRNTEAFF.

The rearrangement uses TRBV19 and TRBJ1-4; D remains unclear. Trimming shortened V by 1 base and J by 7 bases, and 13 bases separated the two germline ends. The germline V gene has CDR1 LNHDA and CDR2 SQIVND (reference sequence). This CDR3 is 15 amino acids long. For the CDR3, the DNA is TGTGCCAGTAGTATAGGTAGACTGGGCGGTGAAAAACTGTTTTTT. Its protein is CASSIGRLGGEKLFF. The variable domain in full, with the rest retrieved from reference TRBV19 and TRBJ1-4, is DGGITQSPKYLFRKEGQNVTLSCEQNLNHDAMYWYRQDPGQGLRLIYYSQIVNDFQKGDIAEGYSVSREKKESFPLTVTSAQKNPTAFYLCASSIGRLGGEKLFFGSGTQLSVL.

This chain links TRBV5-4 with TRBJ2-3, with D possibly called TRBD1 or TRBD2 (6 bases each). Germline loops: CDR1 SGHNT, CDR2 YYREEE (reference sequence). Trimming cost V 0 bases and J 8 bases, with 16 bases left between them. There are 15 residues in the CDR3. The CDR3 is CASSLDGGGRFTQYF. The CDR3 DNA reads as TGTGCCAGCAGCTTGGACGGAGGGGGTAGATTTACGCAGTATTTT.

The count of this clone is one. This chain links TRBV6-4 with TRBJ1-1, with a weak D call TRBD1 (6 bases). CDR3 size: 14 residues. V lost 6 bases, J lost 4 bases, and 15 bases lay in between. CDR1 and CDR2 from the germline V gene are MRHNA and SNTAGT. DNA of the CDR3: TGTGCCAGCAGAACTTCTCAGGGGAGCACTGAAGCTTTCTTT. Its translation: CASRTSQGSTEAFF.

The chain uses TRBV4-3 and TRBJ2-7; 14 bases map to TRBD2. The CDR3 has 16 residues. Germline V CDR1 and CDR2: LGHNA, YSLEER. V shed 0 bases, J shed 6 bases, and the junction held 4 bases outside the gene matches. CDR3 in amino acids: CASSQDLTSGGVEQYF. CDR3 DNA sequence: TGCGCCAGCAGCCAAGATCTGACTAGCGGGGGGGTCGAGCAGTACTTC.

This chain links TRBV4-3 with TRBJ2-7, with a possible D match to TRBD2 (5 bases). Germline loops: CDR1 LGHNA, CDR2 YSLEER. V shed 0 bases and J shed 5 bases, with 8 bases lying between them. This CDR3 is built from 13 residues. CDR3 loop: CASSQERGNEQYF. CDR3 in DNA: TGCGCCAGCAGCCAAGAACGGGGTAACGAGCAGTACTTC.

The genes are TRBV7-6 and TRBJ2-7; TRBD2 agrees at 9 bases. The CDR3 runs 15 residues. The J segment lost 2 bases and the V segment lost 1 base, leaving 3 bases of the junction unmatched. Per germline, CDR1 SGHVS and CDR2 FNYEAQ. The CDR3 DNA sequence: TGTGCCAGCAGCTTAGACGCGGGAGGGCCCTACGAGCAGTACTTC. Protein sequence: CASSLDAGGPYEQYF.

J is TRBJ2-3 and V is TRBV27, with 7 bases fitting TRBD1. Trimming took 10 bases from V and 3 from J; bases not matched to a gene: 1. CDR1 MNHEY and CDR2 SMNVEV come from the germline V gene (reference sequence). This CDR3 comprises 11 residues. The CDR3 is CAIRGTDTQYF. As DNA, the CDR3 is TGTGCCATCAGGGGGACAGATACGCAGTATTTT.

The chain is built from TRBV6-1 and TRBJ2-3; D uncertain. In germline, CDR1 is MNHNS, CDR2 SASEGT. V lost 0 bases, J lost 4 bases, and 2 bases lay in between. This CDR3 is 12 amino acids long. CDR3 loop: CASSEAADTQYF. CDR3 nucleotide sequence: TGTGCCAGCAGTGAAGCGGCAGATACGCAGTATTTT.

V usage is TRBV5-1 and J usage is TRBJ2-1; 12 bases fit TRBD2. The germline V gene encodes CDR1 SGHRS and CDR2 YFSETQ. The V segment lost 1 base and the J segment 0 bases; nucleotides outside the gene matches: 8. The CDR3 is made up of 19 amino acids. For the CDR3, the DNA is TGCGCCAGCAGCTTGTGGGCTAGCGGGAGGGTCGGCTCCTACAATGAGCAGTTCTTC. Amino acids: CASSLWASGRVGSYNEQFF.

This chain uses TRBV7-6 with TRBJ1-2, with TRBD1 identical over 7 bases. CDR1 SGHVS and CDR2 FNYEAQ come from the germline V gene. The CDR3 runs to 16 residues. V lost 5 bases, J lost 0 bases, and 9 bases stayed unmatched. CDR3 protein: CASSRYTGDSNYGYTF. The CDR3 DNA is TGTGCCAGCAGCCGTTATACAGGGGATTCTAACTATGGCTACACCTTC.

The rearrangement links TRBV2 to TRBJ1-5; possibly TRBD1 for D (6 bases). This CDR3 comprises 13 residues. Germline CDR1 reads SNHLY; CDR2 reads FYNNEI. V dropped 6 bases and J dropped 4 bases, with 10 bases sitting between them. The CDR3 DNA sequence: TGTGCCAGCAGCTCGGACAGTAATCAGCCCCAGCATTTT. Translation gives CASSSDSNQPQHF.

V is TRBV7-8 and J is TRBJ1-1; TRBD1 is a possible D gene (5 bases). The V gene's germline CDR1 is SGHVS and CDR2 FQNEAQ. Trimming left V 0 bases short and J 6 bases short, with 17 bases between. There are 16 residues in the CDR3. The CDR3 reads CASSLALGASSPEAFF. The DNA of the CDR3 is TGTGCCAGCAGCTTAGCGCTCGGGGCATCAAGCCCTGAAGCTTTCTTT.

The chain combines TRBV19 with TRBJ1-2, with 9 positions matching TRBD1. The CDR3 is 14 residues long. CDR1 is LNHDA and CDR2 is SQIVND in the germline V gene (reference sequence). The V gene end was trimmed by 4 bases and the J gene end by 3 bases; junction bases not matched to a gene: 3. CDR3 sequence: CASSRQGGDYGYTF. CDR3 nucleotides: TGTGCCAGTAGTAGACAGGGGGGCGACTATGGCTACACCTTC.

The genes are TRBV11-3 and TRBJ2-7; 7 bases align to TRBD2. Germline V gene sequence: CDR1 SGHNT, CDR2 YENEEA. This CDR3 is built from 15 residues. V gave up 5 bases and J gave up 2 bases; unmatched junction bases: 9. The CDR3 is CASSLLGRDAYEQYF. CDR3 in DNA: TGTGCCAGCAGCCTTTTGGGGAGGGACGCCTACGAGCAGTACTTC.

The chain uses TRBV3-1 (or the pseudogene TRBV3-2) and TRBJ2-1; 9 bases line up with TRBD2. This CDR3 region has 17 residues. The V gene's germline CDR1 is LGHDT and CDR2 YNNKEL (reference sequence). Trimming removed 0 bases from V and 2 bases from J; junction bases left unmatched: 5. This CDR3 is CASSQEASGVPYNEQFF. The CDR3 region has the DNA TGTGCCAGCAGCCAAGAGGCTAGCGGGGTACCCTACAATGAGCAGTTCTTC.

The V and J genes are TRBV19 and TRBJ2-1; 15 nucleotides agree with TRBD2. The V segment lost 8 bases and the J segment 4 bases; nucleotides outside the gene matches: 6. This CDR3 has 16 amino acids. Germline CDR1 is LNHDA and CDR2 is SQIVND (reference sequence). The DNA of the CDR3 is TGTGCCAGTTCGGGACTAGCGGGAGGAGGGTACAATGAGCAGTTCTTC. The encoded protein is CASSGLAGGGYNEQFF.

The rearrangement uses TRBV4-3 and TRBJ2-7; maybe TRBD1 (5 bases). This CDR3 region has 14 residues. Trimming removed 0 bases at V and 6 bases at J, with 12 bases between. Germline V gives CDR1 LGHNA, CDR2 YSLEER. The CDR3 DNA is TGCGCCAGCAGCCAAGAGAGGCAGGGCGTCGAGCAGTACTTC. It translates to CASSQERQGVEQYF.

This chain joins TRBV7-3 and TRBJ2-3, with 8 bases lining up with TRBD1. J was trimmed by 6 bases and V by 1 base; bases with no gene match: 6. Per the germline V gene, CDR1 is SGHTA and CDR2 is FQGTGA. The CDR3 runs to 15 residues. The CDR3 loop is CASSLSNGQGDTQYF. The CDR3 DNA follows: TGTGCCAGCAGCTTAAGTAATGGACAGGGCGATACGCAGTATTTT.